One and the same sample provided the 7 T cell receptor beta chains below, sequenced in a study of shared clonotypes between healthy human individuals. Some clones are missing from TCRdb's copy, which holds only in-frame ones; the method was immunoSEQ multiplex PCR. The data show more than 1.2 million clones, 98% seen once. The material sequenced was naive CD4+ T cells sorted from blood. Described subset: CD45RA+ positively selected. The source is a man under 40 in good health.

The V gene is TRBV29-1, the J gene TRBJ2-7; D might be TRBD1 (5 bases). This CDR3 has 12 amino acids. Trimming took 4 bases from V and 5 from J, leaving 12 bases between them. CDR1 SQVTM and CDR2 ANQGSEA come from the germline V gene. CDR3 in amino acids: CSVGGQRDEQYF. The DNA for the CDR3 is TGCAGCGTTGGGGGCCAACGGGACGAGCAGTACTTC.

In DNA form, the CDR3 reads TGTGCCAGCAGCTCAGCTAGCGGGAGGAGGGGTAGCACAGATACGCAGTATTTT. This codes for CASSSASGRRGSTDTQYF. J is TRBJ2-3 and V is TRBV7-6; 11 bases are shared with TRBD2. CDR1 and CDR2 from the germline V gene are SGHVS and FNYEAQ. The V and J ends lost 4 bases and 0 bases, in that order; junction bases with no gene match: 9. The CDR3 runs 18 residues.

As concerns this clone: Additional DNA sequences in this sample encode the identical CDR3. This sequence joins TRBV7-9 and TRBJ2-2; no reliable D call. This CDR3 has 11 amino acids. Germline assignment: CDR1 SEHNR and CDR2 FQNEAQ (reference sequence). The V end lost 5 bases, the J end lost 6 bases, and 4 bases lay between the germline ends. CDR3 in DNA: TGTGCCAGCAGCCCAGCCGGGGAGCTGTTTTTT. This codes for CASSPAGELFF.

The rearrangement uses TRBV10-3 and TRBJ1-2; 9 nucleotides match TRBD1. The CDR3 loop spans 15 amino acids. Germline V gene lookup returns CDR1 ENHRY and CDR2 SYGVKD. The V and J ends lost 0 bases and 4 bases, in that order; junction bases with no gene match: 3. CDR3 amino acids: CAISESTGGFYGYTF. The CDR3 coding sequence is TGTGCCATCAGTGAGTCGACAGGGGGATTCTATGGCTACACCTTC.

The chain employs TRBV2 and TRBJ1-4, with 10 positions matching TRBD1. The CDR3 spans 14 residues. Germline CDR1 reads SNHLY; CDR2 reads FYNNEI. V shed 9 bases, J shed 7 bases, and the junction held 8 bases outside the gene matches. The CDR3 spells CASGTGAMGEKLFF. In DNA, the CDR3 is TGTGCCAGTGGGACAGGGGCTATGGGTGAAAAACTGTTTTTT.

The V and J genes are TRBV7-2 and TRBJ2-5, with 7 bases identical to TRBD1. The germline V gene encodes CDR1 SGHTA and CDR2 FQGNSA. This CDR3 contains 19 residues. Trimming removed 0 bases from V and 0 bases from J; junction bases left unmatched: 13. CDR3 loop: CASSLAEYNRGRHQETQYF. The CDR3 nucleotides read TGTGCCAGCAGCTTAGCGGAATACAACAGGGGCCGTCACCAAGAGACCCAGTACTTC.

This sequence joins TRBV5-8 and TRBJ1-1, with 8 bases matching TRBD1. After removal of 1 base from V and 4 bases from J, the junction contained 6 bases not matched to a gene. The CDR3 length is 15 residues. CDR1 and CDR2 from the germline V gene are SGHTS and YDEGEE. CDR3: CASSLKDREVTEAFF. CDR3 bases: TGTGCCAGCAGCTTGAAGGACAGGGAGGTCACTGAAGCTTTCTTT.